Sequencing of this T cell receptor beta chain was carried out in a study of blood T cell repertoires in COVID-19. Ages ranged from roughly 18 to 100 years, with residence in around 24 US areas. As processed by the authors: It was from reference gene primer amplification that nucleated cell counts were estimated. Clones were sequenced by immunoSEQ multiplex PCR, and TCRdb holds only the in-frame ones, with some missing. V, J and clone size reflect that table, while D and trimming were determined from the DNA. The table shows about 230,000 clones, with 70% to 90% occurring only once. This clone was seen a single time. The sequence was obtained from a man aged 30 to 39 who had recovered from COVID-19. What was sequenced was PBMCs or T cells enriched from blood (not recorded which).

The CDR3 loop is CASSFRGRVNSPLHF. Written as DNA, the CDR3 is TGTGCCAGCAGTTTCAGGGGGCGCGTAAATTCACCCCTCCACTTT. The chain links TRBV28 to TRBJ1-6, with 8 bases fitting TRBD1. The CDR3 runs to 15 residues. V gave up 3 bases and J gave up 7 bases; unmatched junction bases: 5. Germline V CDR1 and CDR2: MDHEN, SYDVKM.